This T cell receptor (beta chain) appears in the sequencing data of a study of blood T cell repertoires in COVID-19. This clone showed up just a few times. CDR3 length: 14 residues. CDR1 MDHEN and CDR2 SYDVKM come from the germline V gene. V trimming: 6 bases; J trimming: 2 bases; junction bases outside the gene matches: 3. Only in-frame clones appear in the TCRdb table, and some are missing; sequencing was by immunoSEQ multiplex PCR. Here the sample spans under 300,000 clones, about 88% being singletons. Source material: peripheral blood. The V gene is TRBV28, the J gene TRBJ2-7; TRBD2 matches 11 bases. The source is a human donor with COVID-19, enrolled during active disease. The donor label of this sample is uncertain. CDR3 nucleotides: TGTGCCAGCAGCGGGACTAGCGGCACCTACGAGCAGTACTTC. It codes for CASSGTSGTYEQYF.